This TCR beta chain originates from a study of blood T cell repertoires in COVID-19. For the study at large: T cells, B-cell-depleted T cells, or PBMCs supplied cDNA or gDNA.

In the authors' workflow: Counts of nucleated cells, estimated from reference gene primer amplification, were obtained. Clones were sequenced by immunoSEQ multiplex PCR, and TCRdb holds only the in-frame ones, with some missing. From that table come the V and J calls and clone size; the DNA was used to work out D and trimming. Of 120,000 or so clones in the sample, over 60% are singletons; the top ten hold roughly 16%. Germline V gene sequence: CDR1 MNHEY, CDR2 SVGAGI. The CDR3 contains 14 residues. The V gene end was trimmed by 5 bases and the J gene end by 3 bases; junction bases not matched to a gene: 2. This clone occurred a few times.

The chain combines TRBV6-5 with TRBJ2-3; 10 bases are a match to TRBD2. The origin of this receptor is an elderly woman with active or convalescent COVID-19. Input material: peripheral blood. CDR3 DNA: TGTGCCAGCAGTCTAGCGGGAGAGACAGATACGCAGTATTTT. Encoded protein: CASSLAGETDTQYF.